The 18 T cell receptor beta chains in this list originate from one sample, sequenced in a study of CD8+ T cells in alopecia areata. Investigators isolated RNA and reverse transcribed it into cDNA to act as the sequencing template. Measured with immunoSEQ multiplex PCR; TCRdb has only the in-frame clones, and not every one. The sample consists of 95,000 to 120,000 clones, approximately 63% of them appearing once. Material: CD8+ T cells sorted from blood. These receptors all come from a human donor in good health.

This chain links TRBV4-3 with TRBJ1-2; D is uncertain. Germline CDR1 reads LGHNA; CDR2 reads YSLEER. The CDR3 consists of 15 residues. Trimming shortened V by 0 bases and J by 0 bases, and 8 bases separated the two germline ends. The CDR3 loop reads CASSQDMYTNYGYTF. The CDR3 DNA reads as TGCGCCAGCAGCCAAGACATGTATACTAACTATGGCTACACCTTC.

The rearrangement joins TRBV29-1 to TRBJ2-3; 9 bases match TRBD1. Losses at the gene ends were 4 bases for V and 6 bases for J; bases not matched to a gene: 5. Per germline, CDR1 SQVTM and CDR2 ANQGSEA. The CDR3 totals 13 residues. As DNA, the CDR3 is TGCAGCGTTGGGACAGGGGTCGGCGATACGCAGTATTTT. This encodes CSVGTGVGDTQYF.

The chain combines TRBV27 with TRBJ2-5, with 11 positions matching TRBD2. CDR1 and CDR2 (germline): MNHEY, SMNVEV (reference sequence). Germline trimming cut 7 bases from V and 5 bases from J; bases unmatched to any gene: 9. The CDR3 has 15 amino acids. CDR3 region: CASTHSGGAGETQYF. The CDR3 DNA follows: TGTGCCAGCACTCATAGCGGGGGGGCCGGTGAGACCCAGTACTTC.

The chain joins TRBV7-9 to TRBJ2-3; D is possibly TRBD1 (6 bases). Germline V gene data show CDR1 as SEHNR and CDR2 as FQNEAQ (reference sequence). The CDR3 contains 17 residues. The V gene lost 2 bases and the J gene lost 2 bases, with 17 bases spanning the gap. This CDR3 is CASSLTPQGPLTDTQYF. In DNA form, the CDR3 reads TGTGCCAGCAGCTTAACACCCCAGGGGCCCCTCACAGATACGCAGTATTTT. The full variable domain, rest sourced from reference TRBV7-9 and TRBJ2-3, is DTGVSQNPRHKITKRGQNVTFRCDPISEHNRLYWYRQTLGQGPEFLTYFQNEAQLEKSRLLSDRFSAERPKGSFSTLEIQRTEQGDSAMYLCASSLTPQGPLTDTQYFGPGTRLTVL.

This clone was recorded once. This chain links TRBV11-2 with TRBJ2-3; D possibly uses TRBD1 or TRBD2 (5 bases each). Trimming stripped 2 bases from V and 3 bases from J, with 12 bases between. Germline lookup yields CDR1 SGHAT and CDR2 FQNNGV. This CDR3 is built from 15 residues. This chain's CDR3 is CASSLPGTGTDTQYF. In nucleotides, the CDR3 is TGTGCCAGCAGCTTACCCGGGACGGGAACAGATACGCAGTATTTT.

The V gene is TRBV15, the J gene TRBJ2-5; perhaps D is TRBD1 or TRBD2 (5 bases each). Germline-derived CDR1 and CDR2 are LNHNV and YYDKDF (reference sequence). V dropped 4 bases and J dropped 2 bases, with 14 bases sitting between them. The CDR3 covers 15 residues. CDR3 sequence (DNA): TGTGCCACCAGCAAGGGGACCGACACACAAGAGACCCAGTACTTC. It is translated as CATSKGTDTQETQYF.

In DNA, the CDR3 is TGTGCCAGCGCACGTCCGGGGGGCGAGCAGTACTTC. It is translated as CASARPGGEQYF. This chain uses TRBV25-1 with TRBJ2-7, with 7 nucleotides matching TRBD2. J lost 6 bases, V lost 8 bases, and 7 bases had no gene match. Germline V gene data show CDR1 as MGHDK and CDR2 as SYGVNS. The CDR3 consists of 12 residues.

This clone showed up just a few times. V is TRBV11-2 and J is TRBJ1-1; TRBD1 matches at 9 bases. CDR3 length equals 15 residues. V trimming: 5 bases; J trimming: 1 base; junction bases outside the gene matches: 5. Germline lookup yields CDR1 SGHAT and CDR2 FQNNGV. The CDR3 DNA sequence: TGTGCCAGCAGCCTTGGACAGGGGACGAACACTGAAGCTTTCTTT. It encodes CASSLGQGTNTEAFF.

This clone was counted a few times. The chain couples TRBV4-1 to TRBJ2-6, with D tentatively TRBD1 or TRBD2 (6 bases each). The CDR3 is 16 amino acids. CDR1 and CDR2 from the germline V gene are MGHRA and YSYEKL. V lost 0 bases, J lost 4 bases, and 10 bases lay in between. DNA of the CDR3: TGCGCCAGCAGCCAAGATGGAGGGGGAGGGGCCAACGTCCTGACTTTC. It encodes CASSQDGGGGANVLTF.

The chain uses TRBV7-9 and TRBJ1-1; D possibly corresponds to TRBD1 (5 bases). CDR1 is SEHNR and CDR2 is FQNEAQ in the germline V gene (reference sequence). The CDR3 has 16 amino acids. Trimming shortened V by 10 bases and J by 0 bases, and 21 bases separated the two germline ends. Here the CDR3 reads CATPPLGGVMNTEAFF. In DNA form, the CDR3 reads TGTGCCACCCCGCCTCTCGGGGGGGTAATGAACACTGAAGCTTTCTTT.

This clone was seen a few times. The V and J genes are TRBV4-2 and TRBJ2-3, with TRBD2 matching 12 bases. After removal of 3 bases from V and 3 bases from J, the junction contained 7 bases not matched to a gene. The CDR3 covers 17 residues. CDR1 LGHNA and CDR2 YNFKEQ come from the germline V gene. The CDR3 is CASSHYLAGGPTDTQYF. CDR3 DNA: TGTGCCAGCAGCCACTACCTAGCGGGGGGGCCAACAGATACGCAGTATTTT.

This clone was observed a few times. The CDR3 DNA reads TGTGCCAGCAGCTGGACAGGCTACAATGAGCAGTTCTTC. It is translated as CASSWTGYNEQFF. This chain joins TRBV5-6 and TRBJ2-1, with 7 bases identical to TRBD1. V lost 3 bases, J lost 3 bases, and 0 bases stayed unmatched. The CDR3 is 13 residues long. Germline values: CDR1 SGHDT, CDR2 YYEEEE.

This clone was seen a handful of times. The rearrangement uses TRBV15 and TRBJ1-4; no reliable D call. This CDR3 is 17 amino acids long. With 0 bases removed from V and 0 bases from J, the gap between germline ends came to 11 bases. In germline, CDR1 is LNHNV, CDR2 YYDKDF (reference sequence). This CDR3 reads CATSRDPDETTNEKLFF. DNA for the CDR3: TGTGCCACCAGCAGAGATCCAGACGAGACAACTAATGAAAAACTGTTTTTT.

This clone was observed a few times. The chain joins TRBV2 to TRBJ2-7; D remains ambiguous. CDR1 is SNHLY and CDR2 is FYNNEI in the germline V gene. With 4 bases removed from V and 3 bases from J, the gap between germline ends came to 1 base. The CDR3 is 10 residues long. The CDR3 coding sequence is TGTGCCAGCAGTGGCTACGAGCAGTACTTC. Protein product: CASSGYEQYF.

CDR3 residues: CSAVRGPGELFF. The CDR3 nucleotides are TGCAGCGCCGTGAGGGGACCCGGGGAGCTGTTTTTT. The V gene is TRBV29-1, the J gene TRBJ2-2; D may match TRBD1 or TRBD2 (5 bases each). The CDR3 is 12 residues long. V lost 7 bases and J 6 bases, leaving 12 bases between the germline ends. Germline loops: CDR1 SQVTM, CDR2 ANQGSEA.

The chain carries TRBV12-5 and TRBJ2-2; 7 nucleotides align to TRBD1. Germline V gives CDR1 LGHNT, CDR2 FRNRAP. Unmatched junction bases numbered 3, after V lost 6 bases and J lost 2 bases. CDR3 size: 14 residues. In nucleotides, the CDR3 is TGTGCTAGTGGAAGACAGGGAAACACCGGGGAGCTGTTTTTT. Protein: CASGRQGNTGELFF.

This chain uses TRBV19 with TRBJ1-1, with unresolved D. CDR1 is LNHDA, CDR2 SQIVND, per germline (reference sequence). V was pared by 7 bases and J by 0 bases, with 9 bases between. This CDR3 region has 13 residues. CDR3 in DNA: TGTGCCAGTAACGGGAGGTTGAACACTGAAGCTTTCTTT. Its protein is CASNGRLNTEAFF.

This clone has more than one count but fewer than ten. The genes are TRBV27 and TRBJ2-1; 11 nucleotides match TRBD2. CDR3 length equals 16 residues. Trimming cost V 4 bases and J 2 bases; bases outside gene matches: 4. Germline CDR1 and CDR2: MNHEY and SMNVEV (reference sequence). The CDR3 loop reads CASSSLLAGAYNEQFF. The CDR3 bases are TGTGCCAGCAGTTCCCTACTAGCGGGGGCCTACAATGAGCAGTTCTTC.